Shown below are 24 T cell receptor beta chains from a single sample sequenced in a study of technical replicates of blood from a handful of donors. The repertoire was sequenced with immunoSEQ multiplex PCR; TCRdb's copy has only in-frame clones and lacks some. The sample has over 65,000 clones, approximately 96% seen once. Material for sequencing was T cells isolated from PBMCs. The source is a human donor in good health.

V and J are TRBV27 and TRBJ1-1, with D unresolved. Germline V gives CDR1 MNHEY, CDR2 SMNVEV (reference sequence). CDR3 length: 14 residues. V dropped 6 bases and J dropped 0 bases, with 11 bases sitting between them. The CDR3 is CASREELLNTEAFF. CDR3 sequence (DNA): TGTGCCAGCAGAGAGGAGCTATTGAACACTGAAGCTTTCTTT.

The chain is built from TRBV7-9 and TRBJ2-5; 11 positions match TRBD2. The germline V gene encodes CDR1 SEHNR and CDR2 FQNEAQ (reference sequence). With V trimmed by 3 bases and J by 4 bases, 7 bases remained unmatched. The CDR3 is 16 amino acids. The CDR3 loop reads CASSFILAGGAETQYF. The CDR3 DNA reads TGTGCCAGCAGCTTTATCTTAGCGGGGGGGGCAGAGACCCAGTACTTC.

The chain couples TRBV30 to TRBJ2-2; 8 bases map to TRBD1. The germline V gene has CDR1 GTSNPN and CDR2 SVGIG (reference sequence). J lost 0 bases, V lost 2 bases, and 2 bases had no gene match. The CDR3 is 15 amino acids. The CDR3 loop is CAWSKGQANTGELFF. Here the CDR3 DNA reads TGTGCCTGGAGTAAGGGACAGGCGAACACCGGGGAGCTGTTTTTT.

V gene TRBV2 combines with J gene TRBJ2-5; D call uncertain. Germline assignment: CDR1 SNHLY and CDR2 FYNNEI. This CDR3 contains 11 residues. V dropped 10 bases and J dropped 5 bases, with 11 bases sitting between them. The chain's CDR3 is CAILSRETQYF. The CDR3 coding sequence is TGTGCCATCCTATCCCGGGAGACCCAGTACTTC.

The chain carries TRBV7-6 and TRBJ2-7, with 9 bases fitting TRBD1. Germline loops: CDR1 SGHVS, CDR2 FNYEAQ. The length of the CDR3 is 16 residues. V gave up 5 bases and J gave up 4 bases; unmatched junction bases: 12. The CDR3 protein is CASSERMGQGNYEQYF. The CDR3 DNA reads as TGTGCCAGCAGCGAACGAATGGGACAGGGCAATTACGAGCAGTACTTC.

The chain uses TRBV11-2 and TRBJ2-2; possible D gene TRBD1, 5 bases. CDR1 SGHAT and CDR2 FQNNGV come from the germline V gene. V was pared by 5 bases and J by 5 bases, with 18 bases between. The CDR3 consists of 16 residues. CDR3 in DNA: TGTGCCAGCAGCCGCCTCCAGGGATCGCGGACCGGGGAGCTGTTTTTT. Its translation is CASSRLQGSRTGELFF.

This clone was seen a handful of times. The rearrangement uses TRBV5-1 and TRBJ1-1, with D possibly TRBD1 on 6 matching bases. The CDR3 spans 13 residues. Looked up from germline, CDR1 is SGHRS and CDR2 is YFSETQ. V was shortened by 7 bases and J by 0 bases, with 10 bases between the two germline ends. Here the CDR3 DNA reads TGCGCCAGCTCGGACAGACTGAACACTGAAGCTTTCTTT. Its translation: CASSDRLNTEAFF. Drawing the rest from reference TRBV5-1 and TRBJ1-1, the complete variable domain is KAGVTQTPRYLIKTRGQQVTLSCSPISGHRSVSWYQQTPGQGLQFLFEYFSETQRNKGNFPGRFSGRQFSNSRSEMNVSTLELGDSALYLCASSDRLNTEAFFGQGTRLTVV.

The V call is TRBV27, the J call TRBJ1-1, with unresolved D. Germline CDR1 and CDR2: MNHEY and SMNVEV (reference sequence). Trimming removed 9 bases from V and 0 bases from J, with 8 bases in between. The CDR3 sequence is 12 residues long. CDR3 in amino acids: CASWTVNTEAFF. CDR3 DNA: TGTGCCAGTTGGACTGTGAACACTGAAGCTTTCTTT.

The gene calls are TRBV7-6 and TRBJ2-1; 7 nucleotides align to TRBD1. Germline assignment: CDR1 SGHVS and CDR2 FNYEAQ. The CDR3 consists of 13 residues. V shed 2 bases, J shed 11 bases, and the junction held 6 bases outside the gene matches. The CDR3 reads CASSLWTGRKQFF. Written as DNA, the CDR3 is TGTGCCAGCAGCTTATGGACAGGAAGGAAGCAGTTCTTC. Drawing the rest from reference TRBV7-6 and TRBJ2-1, the complete variable domain is GAGVSQSPRYKVTKRGQDVALRCDPISGHVSLYWYRQALGQGPEFLTYFNYEAQQDKSGLPNDRFSAERPEGSISTLTIQRTEQRDSAMYRCASSLWTGRKQFFGPGTRLTVL.

V usage is TRBV7-9 and J usage is TRBJ1-1, with TRBD1 as a possible D gene (5 bases). V was shortened by 3 bases and J by 2 bases, with 10 bases between the two germline ends. The CDR3 sequence is 14 residues long. Germline loops: CDR1 SEHNR, CDR2 FQNEAQ (reference sequence). The CDR3 DNA sequence: TGTGCCAGCAGCTTGACAGTGATTAACACTGAAGCTTTCTTT. Residues: CASSLTVINTEAFF. Looking up the rest from reference TRBV7-9 and TRBJ1-1 gives the full variable domain: DTGVSQNPRHKITKRGQNVTFRCDPISEHNRLYWYRQTLGQGPEFLTYFQNEAQLEKSRLLSDRFSAERPKGSFSTLEIQRTEQGDSAMYLCASSLTVINTEAFFGQGTRLTVV.

The chain combines TRBV27 with TRBJ2-1; 13 nucleotides line up with TRBD2. The CDR3 contains 18 residues. Germline V lookup: CDR1 MNHEY, CDR2 SMNVEV (reference sequence). The V segment lost 4 bases and the J segment 10 bases; nucleotides outside the gene matches: 16. The CDR3 here is CASSSTSGRLSLALEQFF. In DNA, the CDR3 is TGTGCCAGCAGTTCGACTAGCGGGAGGCTTTCCCTGGCCCTGGAGCAGTTCTTC.

The V call is TRBV27, the J call TRBJ2-7; TRBD2 is a possible D gene (6 bases). Germline V CDR1 and CDR2: MNHEY, SMNVEV (reference sequence). The CDR3 has 13 amino acids. The V end was cut by 5 bases, the J end by 6 bases, with 14 bases between. For the CDR3, the DNA is TGTGCCAGCAGTCCCCAGAGGGGAGGCGAGCAGTACTTC. This gives the protein CASSPQRGGEQYF.

The chain joins TRBV6-1 to TRBJ2-7; D might be TRBD1 (6 bases). The CDR3 is 15 residues long. Trimming removed 5 bases at V and 1 base at J, with 15 bases between. Germline assignment: CDR1 MNHNS and CDR2 SASEGT. CDR3 loop: CASSQGSLMSYEQYF. The CDR3 DNA sequence: TGTGCCAGCAGTCAGGGGTCCTTGATGTCCTACGAGCAGTACTTC.

V gene TRBV19 combines with J gene TRBJ1-5; TRBD1 agrees at 8 bases. This CDR3 has 15 residues. V shed 6 bases, J shed 5 bases, and the junction held 9 bases outside the gene matches. Germline assignment: CDR1 LNHDA and CDR2 SQIVND (reference sequence). The CDR3 region is CASRYVQGGDQPQHF. For the CDR3, the DNA is TGTGCCAGTAGATATGTACAGGGGGGAGATCAGCCCCAGCATTTT. Together with reference TRBV19 and TRBJ1-5, the CDR3 gives the full variable domain: DGGITQSPKYLFRKEGQNVTLSCEQNLNHDAMYWYRQDPGQGLRLIYYSQIVNDFQKGDIAEGYSVSREKKESFPLTVTSAQKNPTAFYLCASRYVQGGDQPQHFGDGTRLSIL.

CDR3 bases: TGCAGCGTCGTAATCCAGGGTGCCCAGTACTTC. Its translation: CSVVIQGAQYF. The J gene is TRBJ2-5, the V gene TRBV29-1; TRBD1 might be the D (5 bases). CDR1 and CDR2 (germline): SQVTM, ANQGSEA. The CDR3 totals 11 residues. V gave up 6 bases and J gave up 9 bases, with 14 bases separating them. Full variable domain (remainder filled in from reference TRBV29-1 and TRBJ2-5): SAVISQKPSRDICQRGTSLTIQCQVDSQVTMMFWYRQQPGQSLTLIATANQGSEATYESGFVIDKFPISRPNLTFSTLTVSNMSPEDSSIYLCSVVIQGAQYFGPGTRLLVL.

This clone was picked up a small number of times. The rearrangement links TRBV15 to TRBJ1-1; 7 positions agree with TRBD1. Germline V gene sequence: CDR1 LNHNV, CDR2 YYDKDF (reference sequence). CDR3 length equals 13 residues. With V trimmed by 6 bases and J by 1 base, 2 bases remained unmatched. The CDR3 DNA reads TGTGCCACCAGTGACAGGGAGAACACTGAAGCTTTCTTT. Translation: CATSDRENTEAFF.

This clone was recorded once. This rearrangement joins TRBV6-1 to TRBJ1-5; weak D call: TRBD1 (6 bases). Germline V gives CDR1 MNHNS, CDR2 SASEGT. The CDR3 runs to 15 residues. V was clipped by 10 bases and J by 5 bases, with 21 bases between them. CDR3 bases: TGTGCCATCACCCCAGCAGGGACATCATATCAGCCCCAGCATTTT. Encoded protein: CAITPAGTSYQPQHF.

V is TRBV11-3 and J is TRBJ2-5, with a possible D match to TRBD2 (7 bases). This CDR3 contains 14 residues. The V gene's germline CDR1 is SGHNT and CDR2 YENEEA. V lost 8 bases and J lost 5, with 18 bases in between. CDR3 protein: CASGLGGQSETQYF. The CDR3 DNA is TGTGCCAGCGGTCTGGGGGGGCAGAGCGAGACCCAGTACTTC. Full variable domain (outside the CDR3, taken from reference TRBV11-3 and TRBJ2-5): EAGVVQSPRYKIIEKKQPVAFWCNPISGHNTLYWYLQNLGQGPELLIRYENEEAVDDSQLPKDRFSAERLKGVDSTLKIQPAELGDSAVYLCASGLGGQSETQYFGPGTRLLVL.

CDR3 coding DNA: TGTGCTACAGGGACGCCCTACGAGCAGTACTTC. Its protein is CATGTPYEQYF. This sequence joins TRBV19 and TRBJ2-7, with D tentatively TRBD1 (6 bases). The CDR3 has 11 amino acids. CDR1 and CDR2 (germline): LNHDA, SQIVND (reference sequence). Looking up the rest from reference TRBV19 and TRBJ2-7 gives the full variable domain: DGGITQSPKYLFRKEGQNVTLSCEQNLNHDAMYWYRQDPGQGLRLIYYSQIVNDFQKGDIAEGYSVSREKKESFPLTVTSAQKNPTAFYLCATGTPYEQYFGPGTRLTVT.

The chain carries TRBV2 and TRBJ1-2; a possible D gene is TRBD1 (5 bases). There are 16 residues in the CDR3. Per germline, CDR1 SNHLY and CDR2 FYNNEI. Trimming removed 2 bases from V and 4 bases from J, with 17 bases in between. The DNA for the CDR3 is TGTGCCAGCAGTGAAACGGGGGACCACGTGAGCTATGGCTACACCTTC. Residues: CASSETGDHVSYGYTF.

The V gene is TRBV28, the J gene TRBJ2-2, with 9 bases that match TRBD2. Trimming at V came to 3 bases and at J to 5 bases, leaving 7 bases not matched to a gene. Germline CDR1 is MDHEN and CDR2 is SYDVKM. CDR3 size: 16 residues. The CDR3 is CASSFIAGGGTGELFF. The CDR3 nucleotides read TGTGCCAGCAGTTTTATTGCGGGAGGGGGAACCGGGGAGCTGTTTTTT.

The rearrangement uses TRBV2 and TRBJ2-1; a possible D gene is TRBD1 (5 bases). The ends were cut back, 1 base at V and 3 bases at J, with 19 bases in the middle. The CDR3 is 18 amino acids. Germline CDR1 is SNHLY and CDR2 is FYNNEI. Here the CDR3 DNA reads TGTGCCAGCAGTGAAGTCCCCTCAGGGTCTGGATTCTACAATGAGCAGTTCTTC. This encodes CASSEVPSGSGFYNEQFF.

The V call is TRBV5-1, the J call TRBJ2-6, with 8 bases lining up with TRBD1. The CDR3 covers 18 residues. Germline V gene data show CDR1 as SGHRS and CDR2 as YFSETQ. Trimming cost V 7 bases and J 3 bases; bases outside gene matches: 15. CDR3 nucleotides: TGCGCCAGCGCTCGGACAGGGAACATCGGGAGTGGGGCCAACGTCCTGACTTTC. It yields the protein CASARTGNIGSGANVLTF.

The chain carries TRBV5-4 and TRBJ1-3, with 7 nucleotides matching TRBD1. This CDR3 has 15 residues. Germline CDR1 SGHNT, CDR2 YYREEE (reference sequence). Trimming at V came to 2 bases and at J to 2 bases, leaving 4 bases not matched to a gene. Here the CDR3 reads CASSFGDRAGNTIYF. The CDR3 DNA reads TGTGCCAGCAGCTTTGGAGACAGGGCTGGAAACACCATATATTTT.